This is a list of T cell receptor beta chains from one sample in a study of shared clonotypes between healthy human individuals. The assay was immunoSEQ multiplex PCR, and TCRdb's table has in-frame clones only and misses some. The repertoire includes approximately 2.4 million clones, around 95% of them detected once, and around 0.13% sits in the top ten. Source material: naive CD4+ T cells sorted from blood. These TCRs come from a young man in good health. The CDR3 runs from the conserved cysteine through the conserved F or W.

TRBV7-9	TRBJ2-6	CASSLGGAGANVLTF
TRBV11-2	TRBJ2-7	CASSLAQVVSYEQYF
TRBV25-1	TRBJ2-7	CASSGTPIYEQYF
TRBV10-3	TRBJ1-3	CAISVRDSGNTIYF
TRBV28	TRBJ1-2	CASSPGGTNYGYTF
TRBV10-3	TRBJ1-2	CAISESQVLNYGYTF
TRBV6-5	TRBJ2-7	CASSYYGGTYEQYF
TRBV6-6	TRBJ1-1	CASNPPGRTNTEAFF
TRBV6-1	TRBJ1-6	CASSEGGWGSPLHF
TRBV10-3	TRBJ2-7	CAISSDPGLAGEQYF
TRBV7-6	TRBJ1-4	CASTPMGQEGEKLFF
TRBV19	TRBJ1-2	CASSRPQGYSYGYTF
TRBV6-4	TRBJ2-7	CASSDPGQGLNEQYF
TRBV5-1	TRBJ2-7	CQRTVKWCEQYF
TRBV30	TRBJ1-2	CAWPSTGGYGYTF
TRBV5-1	TRBJ2-1	CASSLGSYNEQFF
TRBV28	TRBJ1-2	CASSAAGAGGYGYTF
TRBV6-1	TRBJ1-6	CASSDRAYNSPLHF
TRBV5-1	TRBJ2-7	CASSSDRAVTFF
TRBV20-1	TRBJ2-1	CSARAGLSPFF
TRBV5-4	TRBJ2-7	CASSFTGGYEQYF
TRBV4-1	TRBJ2-7	CASSQEGGVTGYEQYF
TRBV6-6	TRBJ2-7	CASSSKTASYYEQYF
TRBV28	TRBJ1-2	CASSSGQTYGYTF
TRBV9	TRBJ2-5	CASSPNEDLYGGTQYF
TRBV6-1	TRBJ2-1	CASSEVSEQFF
TRBV20-1	TRBJ2-5	CSGTRVETQYF
TRBV13	TRBJ1-3	CASSLTGPRNTIYF
TRBV2	TRBJ2-3	CASSESTYTDTQYF
TRBV7-6	TRBJ2-1	CASSFNPTSGNNEQFF
TRBV18	TRBJ2-3	CASSPTLAGFTDTQYF
TRBV18	TRBJ1-4	CASSPEQAAATNEKLFF
TRBV10-3	TRBJ2-7	CAIRGYGVGTYEQYF